This T cell receptor (beta chain) came from a study of shared clonotypes between healthy human individuals. A deep-level run was used for the assay. Template for every sorted-subset replicate PCR totaled roughly 210 ng DNA, 25,000 to 35,000 T cell genomes. Clones were read by immunoSEQ multiplex PCR, and TCRdb kept only the in-frame ones, dropping some. This table holds over a million clones, roughly 96% found once. With 4 bases removed from V and 0 bases from J, the gap between germline ends came to 10 bases. This CDR3 is built from 15 residues. Germline CDR1 and CDR2: SGHTA and FQGTGA. This rearrangement joins TRBV7-3 to TRBJ2-1; tentatively, D is TRBD2 (6 bases). The sequenced material came from naive CD4+ T cells sorted from blood. Subset meaning: CD45RA+ positively selected. This receptor was obtained from a man between 25 and 39 years old in good health. CDR3 bases: TGTGCCAGCAGCTCAGCTAGCGACTCCTACAATGAGCAGTTCTTC. Translation gives CASSSASDSYNEQFF. The variable domain in full, with the rest retrieved from reference TRBV7-3 and TRBJ2-1, is GAGVSQTPSNKVTEKGKYVELRCDPISGHTALYWYRQSLGQGPEFLIYFQGTGAADDSGLPNDRFFAVRPEGSVSTLKIQRTERGDSAVYLCASSSASDSYNEQFFGPGTRLTVL.